This TCR beta chain was found in a study of T cell responses to AZD1222 COVID-19 vaccine. CDR1 is MNHEY and CDR2 is SMNVEV in the germline V gene (reference sequence). CDR3 length equals 14 residues. The V and J ends lost 5 bases and 4 bases, in that order; junction bases with no gene match: 5. Points from the study as a whole: Spike was spanned by vaccine-associated CD4 TCRs, with dominance at 160-218 and 743-854. No day 14 peak samples; only post-peak repertoires were characterized. Baseline seropositivity characterized only a handful of AZD1222 recipients. Spike-specific TCRs gained breadth and depth after people received two AZD1222 doses.

This clone was detected a few times. Its cognate antigen is unknown. Some clones are missing from TCRdb's copy, which holds only in-frame ones; the method was immunoSEQ multiplex PCR. Here the sample spans 150,000 to 200,000 clones, 87% being singletons. This receptor was taken from an adult in good health. The V call is TRBV27, the J call TRBJ2-3; 8 bases agree with TRBD1. Source: peripheral blood, taken on day 0 of MenACWY control vaccination. In nucleotides, the CDR3 is TGTGCCAGCAGTCCTGGACAGGGCCCAGATACGCAGTATTTT. The encoded protein is CASSPGQGPDTQYF.